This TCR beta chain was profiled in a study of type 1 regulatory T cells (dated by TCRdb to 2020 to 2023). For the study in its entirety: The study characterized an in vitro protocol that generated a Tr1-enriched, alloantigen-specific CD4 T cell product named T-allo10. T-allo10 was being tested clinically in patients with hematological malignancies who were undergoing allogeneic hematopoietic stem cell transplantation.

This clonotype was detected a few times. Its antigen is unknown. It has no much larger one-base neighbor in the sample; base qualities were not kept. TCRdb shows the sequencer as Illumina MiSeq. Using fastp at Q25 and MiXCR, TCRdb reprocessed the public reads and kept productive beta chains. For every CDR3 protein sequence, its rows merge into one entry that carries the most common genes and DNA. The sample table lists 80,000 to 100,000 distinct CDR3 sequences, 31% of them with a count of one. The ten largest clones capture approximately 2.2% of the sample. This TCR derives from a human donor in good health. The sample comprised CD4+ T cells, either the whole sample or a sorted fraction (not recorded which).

The DNA reads as follows: TGTGCCAGCAGCTTGGCAGGGGTCTACAATGAGCAGTTCTTC. The resulting protein is CASSLAGVYNEQFF. The chain is assembled from TRBV7-9 and TRBJ2-1; the best D guess is TRBD1, with 6 bases matching. Including cysteine and phenylalanine, the CDR3 has 14 amino acids. CDR3 DNA only is kept here, 42 bases in frame from base 1. Trimming at the junction amounts to 3 bases on V and 3 bases on J, and the germline ends lie 9 bases apart. From a lookup of the germline V gene (reference sequence), CDR1 and CDR2 are SEHNR and FQNEAQ.